Sequencing of this TCR beta chain was carried out in a study of blood T cell repertoires in COVID-19. Study overall: Sources were T cells, B-cell-depleted T cells, or PBMCs; the material itself was cDNA or gDNA.

V gave up 0 bases and J gave up 2 bases, with 9 bases separating them. CDR1 and CDR2 (germline): MNHEY, SVGEGT. This CDR3 region has 15 residues. TCRdb's table, derived via immunoSEQ multiplex PCR, lists solely in-frame clones and lacks some. The top ten hold about 3.5% of the sample, which has more than 250,000 clones, 86% seen once. The rearrangement uses TRBV6-2 or TRBV6-3 and TRBJ2-3; D is unresolved. The sequenced material came from peripheral blood. The sequence was obtained from a man between 18 and 29 years old with active or convalescent COVID-19. The CDR3 nucleotides read TGTGCCAGCAGTTACTCGGTGCCGGTCACAGATACGCAGTATTTT. It encodes CASSYSVPVTDTQYF.